This T cell receptor beta chain was documented in a study of T cell responses to AZD1222 COVID-19 vaccine. Sequenced by immunoSEQ multiplex PCR; TCRdb stores in-frame clones only, minus some. The sample lists roughly 100,000 clones, about 89% occurring once. The CDR3 is 13 amino acids. Trimming stripped 4 bases from V and 4 bases from J, with 11 bases between. Germline lookup yields CDR1 SGDLS and CDR2 YYNGEE. This receptor was taken from an adult in good health. Here the sequenced sample was peripheral blood, taken on day 0 of AZD1222 vaccination. The J gene is TRBJ1-1, the V gene TRBV9, with a weak D call TRBD1 (6 bases). CDR3 coding DNA: TGTGCCAGCAGCCTAGGGGACACCACTGAAGCTTTCTTT. Translation gives CASSLGDTTEAFF.